This TCR beta chain stems from a study of T cell responses to AZD1222 COVID-19 vaccine. Produced via immunoSEQ multiplex PCR; TCRdb's table is partial and in-frame only. The repertoire holds roughly 270,000 clones, with 94% as singletons. Study results and limitations: Only after the peak T cell response were repertoires sampled. Donors were largely white British and mainly female; clonal diversity was possibly underestimated. Two AZD1222 administrations were followed by greater Spike-specific TCR breadth and depth. The reported proportion of spike-specific TCRs targeting unmutated variant regions was nearly half.

With regard to this clone: Its antigen is undetermined.

With 3 bases removed from V and 3 bases from J, the gap between germline ends came to 6 bases. In germline, CDR1 is SGHRS, CDR2 YFSETQ. The CDR3 loop spans 13 amino acids. The input for sequencing was peripheral blood, taken 28 days after the second AZD1222 dose. This TCR was sampled from an adult who received the AZD1222 COVID-19 vaccine. The chain employs TRBV5-1 and TRBJ1-4; D may be TRBD1 (5 bases). Written as DNA, the CDR3 is TGCGCCAGCAGCTCGGGACCTAATGAAAAACTGTTTTTT. This gives the protein CASSSGPNEKLFF.